This is a list of T cell receptor beta chains from one sample in a study of CD8 T cells in Susac syndrome. TCRdb reanalysed the immunoSEQ multiplex PCR reads using MiXCR and keeps one entry per CDR3 protein. The sample comprises 95,000 to 150,000 distinct CDR3 sequences, 96% of which are singletons, and roughly 0.14% rests with the top ten. Sequencing was performed on CD4+ T cells from PBMCs. The receptors come from a human donor with Susac syndrome. Each CDR3 is given with its conserved first and last residue. The order of the fields is clone size, J gene, D gene, V gene, CDR3 protein, CDR3 DNA. D genes are given only for firm matches. Some rows mark clone size as missing; the rest say once, few, many or name a class of expanded clone.

size: -
J: TRBJ2-1
D: -
V: TRBV20-1
CDR3: CSARSWVIPHNEQFF
DNA: TGCAGTGCTCGGTCATGGGTTATACCCCACAATGAGCAGTTCTTC

size: -
J: TRBJ1-5
D: -
V: TRBV19
CDR3: CASSTGLGREGNQPQHF
DNA: TGTGCCAGTAGTACAGGGCTAGGCCGCGAGGGCAATCAGCCCCAGCATTTT

size: -
J: TRBJ2-3
D: TRBD2
V: TRBV30
CDR3: CAWNRLAGSTDTQYF
DNA: TGTGCCTGGAACCGACTAGCGGGGTCCACAGATACGCAGTATTTT

size: -
J: TRBJ2-7
D: TRBD2
V: TRBV20-1
CDR3: CSALSSGSYEQYF
DNA: TGCAGTGCTCTGTCTAGCGGGAGCTACGAGCAGTACTTC

size: -
J: TRBJ2-5
D: -
V: TRBV2
CDR3: CASLWGPGRKETQYF
DNA: TGTGCCAGCTTATGGGGACCGGGACGGAAAGAGACCCAGTACTTC

size: -
J: TRBJ2-7
D: -
V: TRBV25-1
CDR3: CASSEVYEQYF
DNA: TGTGCCAGCAGTGAAGTTTACGAGCAGTACTTC

size: -
J: TRBJ2-1
D: TRBD2
V: TRBV20-1
CDR3: CSARDQLAGGYNEQFF
DNA: TGCAGTGCTAGAGATCAACTAGCGGGAGGGTACAATGAGCAGTTCTTC

size: -
J: TRBJ2-4
D: TRBD1
V: TRBV12-5
CDR3: CASGSLTGTWNIQYF
DNA: TGTGCTAGTGGTTCCCTGACAGGGACGTGGAACATTCAGTACTTC

size: -
J: TRBJ1-1
D: -
V: TRBV30
CDR3: CAWSVRGLWGHENTEAFF
DNA: TGTGCCTGGAGTGTACGGGGACTTTGGGGTCATGAGAACACTGAAGCTTTCTTT

size: -
J: TRBJ2-2
D: -
V: TRBV20-1
CDR3: CSATPRSAGELFF
DNA: TGCAGTGCTACCCCCCGCTCCGCCGGGGAGCTGTTTTTT

size: -
J: TRBJ2-2
D: -
V: TRBV20-1
CDR3: CSAYRVHTNTGELFF
DNA: TGCAGTGCTTACAGGGTTCACACGAACACCGGGGAGCTGTTTTTT

size: once
J: TRBJ1-5
D: -
V: TRBV27
CDR3: CASSLRGAGQPQHF
DNA: TGTGCCAGCAGTTTAAGGGGGGCGGGTCAGCCCCAGCATTTT

size: -
J: TRBJ1-1
D: -
V: TRBV6-5
CDR3: CASSGRGGKATEAFF
DNA: TGTGCCAGCAGTGGACGTGGGGGGAAGGCGACTGAAGCTTTCTTT

size: -
J: TRBJ1-2
D: TRBD1
V: TRBV7-6
CDR3: CASSSGQGGYGYTF
DNA: TGTGCCAGCAGCAGCGGACAGGGGGGCTATGGCTACACCTTC

size: -
J: TRBJ2-7
D: TRBD1
V: TRBV29-1
CDR3: CSVESTGTGGHEQYF
DNA: TGCAGCGTTGAGTCAACCGGGACAGGGGGCCACGAGCAGTACTTC

size: -
J: TRBJ1-2
D: TRBD1
V: TRBV20-1
CDR3: CSARAWDRPTF
DNA: TGCAGTGCTAGAGCCTGGGACAGGCCCACCTTC

size: -
J: TRBJ2-1
D: TRBD2
V: TRBV5-1
CDR3: CASSLGASGSGNEQFF
DNA: TGCGCCAGCAGCTTGGGGGCTAGCGGGAGCGGCAATGAGCAGTTCTTC

size: -
J: TRBJ2-1
D: TRBD1
V: TRBV20-1
CDR3: CSAKTGGSYNEQFF
DNA: TGCAGTGCTAAGACAGGGGGCTCCTACAATGAGCAGTTCTTC

size: once
J: TRBJ2-5
D: -
V: TRBV20-1
CDR3: CSARRDPGQYVTQYF
DNA: TGCAGTGCTAGACGGGACCCGGGTCAATATGTGACCCAGTACTTC

size: -
J: TRBJ1-5
D: -
V: TRBV2
CDR3: CASSEETTSNQPQHF
DNA: TGTGCCAGCAGTGAGGAGACAACGAGCAATCAGCCCCAGCATTTT

size: -
J: TRBJ1-2
D: -
V: TRBV4-2
CDR3: CASSTGTVYGYTF
DNA: TGTGCCAGCAGCACAGGGACGGTATATGGCTACACCTTC

size: -
J: TRBJ1-2
D: -
V: TRBV6-5
CDR3: CASRDWEAGVEGYTF
DNA: TGTGCCAGCAGGGATTGGGAGGCCGGGGTGGAGGGCTACACCTTC

size: -
J: TRBJ1-2
D: -
V: TRBV6-1
CDR3: CASSEFRWDPSF
DNA: TGTGCCAGCAGTGAATTTCGCTGGGACCCCTCCTTC

size: -
J: TRBJ2-5
D: -
V: TRBV11-2
CDR3: CASSFPELIGRETQYF
DNA: TGTGCCAGCAGCTTCCCAGAGCTAATTGGGCGAGAGACCCAGTACTTC

size: -
J: TRBJ2-5
D: TRBD2
V: TRBV2
CDR3: CASESSGQETQYF
DNA: TGTGCCAGCGAGTCTAGCGGCCAAGAGACCCAGTACTTC

size: -
J: TRBJ1-1
D: -
V: TRBV4-2
CDR3: CASSQSVGGNTEAFF
DNA: TGTGCCAGCAGCCAATCGGTGGGGGGGAACACTGAAGCTTTCTTT

size: -
J: TRBJ2-1
D: TRBD2
V: TRBV3-1
CDR3: CASSQGLAGSSYNEQFF
DNA: TGTGCCAGCAGCCAAGGACTAGCGGGATCGAGCTACAATGAGCAGTTCTTC

size: -
J: TRBJ2-1
D: -
V: TRBV6-5
CDR3: CASSYSKVTLDNEQFF
DNA: TGTGCCAGCAGTTACAGTAAGGTGACCCTCGACAATGAGCAGTTCTTC

size: -
J: TRBJ2-2
D: -
V: TRBV20-1
CDR3: CSAEPGPSTGELFF
DNA: TGCAGTGCTGAACCGGGACCCTCGACGGGGGAGCTGTTTTTT